One sample yielded the 16 T cell receptor beta chains listed below, sequenced in a study of CD8 T cells in ankylosing spondylitis. TCRdb redid the calling of the 5' RACE reads with MiXCR, one entry per CDR3 protein. This table holds around 120,000 distinct CDR3 sequences, 24% found once. Sequences were obtained from synovial fluid, either unsorted or a sorted T cell fraction (not recorded which). Receptors were obtained from a male donor with ankylosing spondylitis.

This clonotype was counted only a few times. The chain combines TRBV29-1 with TRBJ2-1; tentatively, D is TRBD2 (6 bases). V was trimmed by 7 bases and J by 8 bases, leaving 15 bases between them. Germline lookup yields CDR1 SQVTM and CDR2 ANQGSEA. This CDR3 spans 12 amino acids. CDR3 amino acids: CSAPGAGDEQFF. In DNA form, the CDR3 reads TGCAGCGCTCCGGGAGCTGGTGATGAGCAGTTCTTC.

This clonotype was recorded a few times. DNA of the CDR3: TGTGCCACCAGTGGACTAGGCGGGACAGATACGCAGTATTTT. Its translation is CATSGLGGTDTQYF. This chain joins TRBV24-1 and TRBJ2-3; a weak D match, TRBD2 (6 bases). The CDR3 sequence is 14 residues long. Trimming removed 5 bases at V and 3 bases at J, with 11 bases between. The germline V gene encodes CDR1 KGHDR and CDR2 SFDVKD.

This clonotype has more than one count but fewer than ten. The chain employs TRBV12-3 or TRBV12-4 and TRBJ1-6; no definite D call. The CDR3 runs 14 residues. V was trimmed by 5 bases and J by 7 bases, leaving 12 bases between them. CDR3 nucleotides: TGTGCCAGCAGTCCCCGATTAGACAATTCACCCCTCCACTTT. Translated: CASSPRLDNSPLHF.

The chain joins TRBV19 to TRBJ2-3, with 10 bases that match TRBD2. CDR3 length: 17 amino acids. Germline loops: CDR1 LNHDA, CDR2 SQIVND (reference sequence). The V segment lost 3 bases and the J segment 4 bases; nucleotides outside the gene matches: 10. This CDR3 is CASSIGSGRAGADTQYF. In nucleotides, the CDR3 is TGTGCCAGTAGTATTGGAAGCGGGAGGGCCGGGGCAGATACGCAGTATTTT. The full variable domain, with the rest looked up from reference TRBV19 and TRBJ2-3, is DGGITQSPKYLFRKEGQNVTLSCEQNLNHDAMYWYRQDPGQGLRLIYYSQIVNDFQKGDIAEGYSVSREKKESFPLTVTSAQKNPTAFYLCASSIGSGRAGADTQYFGPGTRLTVL.

This clonotype was observed a few times. The rearrangement joins TRBV20-1 to TRBJ1-2, with unresolved D. V dropped 6 bases and J dropped 4 bases, with 27 bases sitting between them. The length of the CDR3 is 17 residues. Germline V gene lookup returns CDR1 DFQATT and CDR2 SNEGSKA (reference sequence). CDR3 region: CSAQRTPGLHYSYGYTF. DNA for the CDR3: TGCAGTGCGCAGAGAACGCCCGGACTTCATTACTCCTATGGCTACACCTTC.

This clonotype was counted a few times. V usage is TRBV7-8 and J usage is TRBJ1-1, with D hard to call. Trimming left V 0 bases short and J 1 base short, with 6 bases between. Per germline, CDR1 SGHVS and CDR2 FQNEAQ. The CDR3 covers 14 residues. The CDR3 DNA reads TGTGCCAGCAGCTTAGCATCGGGGAACACTGAAGCTTTCTTT. It translates to CASSLASGNTEAFF.

The chain joins TRBV5-4 to TRBJ1-2; D might be TRBD1 (6 bases). Trimming removed 0 bases at V and 0 bases at J, with 12 bases between. The CDR3 spans 16 residues. In germline, CDR1 is SGHNT, CDR2 YYREEE (reference sequence). CDR3 nucleotides: TGTGCCAGCAGCTTGGGACAGGCAACTACTAACTATGGCTACACCTTC. This sequence encodes CASSLGQATTNYGYTF.

This clonotype was detected only a few times. This chain links TRBV10-1 with TRBJ2-2, with 9 bases matching TRBD2. The germline V gene has CDR1 WNHNN and CDR2 SYGVQD (reference sequence). The CDR3 is 16 residues long. Unmatched junction bases numbered 5, after V lost 2 bases and J lost 4 bases. CDR3 nucleotides: TGCGCCAGCAGTGAGCCGGGACTAGCTCGCACCGGGGAGCTGTTTTTT. This sequence encodes CASSEPGLARTGELFF.

DNA for the CDR3: TGCGCCAGCAGTGGACTAGCGGGAGAGACCCAGTACTTC. Amino acids: CASSGLAGETQYF. The rearrangement joins TRBV10-1 to TRBJ2-5; 10 bases line up with TRBD2. CDR1 is WNHNN, CDR2 SYGVQD, per germline (reference sequence). The CDR3 is 13 residues long. V gave up 4 bases and J gave up 4 bases; unmatched junction bases: 0.

This clonotype came up many times. The V and J genes are TRBV20-1 and TRBJ2-1; 7 bases line up with TRBD2. The CDR3 spans 16 residues. Unmatched junction bases numbered 12, after V lost 0 bases and J lost 7 bases. Germline assignment: CDR1 DFQATT and CDR2 SNEGSKA (reference sequence). The CDR3 DNA reads TGCAGTGCTAGAGATATGTGGGCGGGAGAGGGTAATGAGCAGTTCTTC. As protein: CSARDMWAGEGNEQFF.

In its sample, this clonotype was seen once. The chain employs TRBV7-9 and TRBJ1-4; D remains ambiguous. CDR1 is SEHNR, CDR2 FQNEAQ, per germline (reference sequence). This CDR3 is built from 16 residues. V dropped 1 base and J dropped 2 bases, with 11 bases sitting between them. CDR3 nucleotide sequence: TGTGCCAGCAGCTTAGGCCTACTGGGGACTAATGAAAAACTGTTTTTT. Translating gives CASSLGLLGTNEKLFF.

This clonotype was seen repeatedly, ten times or more. This rearrangement joins TRBV29-1 to TRBJ2-1; 10 bases agree with TRBD2. Trimming removed 6 bases from V and 1 base from J; junction bases left unmatched: 3. CDR3 length: 14 residues. Germline lookup yields CDR1 SQVTM and CDR2 ANQGSEA. This chain's CDR3 is CSVFSGRSYNEQFF. The CDR3 DNA reads TGCAGCGTGTTTAGCGGGAGGTCCTACAATGAGCAGTTCTTC.

J is TRBJ2-6 and V is TRBV7-9; no clear D. The CDR3 spans 15 residues. Germline V CDR1 and CDR2: SEHNR, FQNEAQ (reference sequence). The V gene lost 2 bases and the J gene lost 2 bases, with 7 bases spanning the gap. The CDR3, as DNA: TGTGCCAGCAGCTTATTCCTGACTGGGGCCAACGTCCTGACTTTC. It specifies CASSLFLTGANVLTF.

This clonotype was seen only a few times. V is TRBV5-4 and J is TRBJ2-1; the match to TRBD2 covers 10 bases. J lost 5 bases, V lost 3 bases, and 5 bases had no gene match. There are 15 residues in the CDR3. Germline V gene data show CDR1 as SGHNT and CDR2 as YYREEE (reference sequence). Written as DNA, the CDR3 is TGTGCCAGCAGCTCGCTAGCGGGAGCAGACAATGAGCAGTTCTTC. This gives the protein CASSSLAGADNEQFF. Using reference TRBV5-4 and TRBJ2-1 for the parts outside the CDR3, the full variable domain is ETGVTQSPTHLIKTRGQQVTLRCSSQSGHNTVSWYQQALGQGPQFIFQYYREEENGRGNFPPRFSGLQFPNYSSELNVNALELDDSALYLCASSSLAGADNEQFFGPGTRLTVL.

This clonotype was counted between two and nine times. V usage is TRBV5-1 and J usage is TRBJ1-2; D is uncertain. The CDR3 is 14 residues long. The V gene's germline CDR1 is SGHRS and CDR2 YFSETQ. The V end was cut by 3 bases, the J end by 0 bases, with 9 bases between. The CDR3 coding sequence is TGCGCCAGCAGCTCCAGGTTTTCTAACTATGGCTACACCTTC. As protein: CASSSRFSNYGYTF.

CDR3 coding DNA: TGTGCCAGCAGCGTAGGAGGCGGGACGAATGAGCAGTTCTTC. Protein product: CASSVGGGTNEQFF. The chain is built from TRBV9 and TRBJ2-1, with D perhaps matching TRBD2 (6 bases). The germline gives CDR1 SGDLS, CDR2 YYNGEE. The CDR3 runs 14 residues. Trimming cost V 0 bases and J 7 bases, with 11 bases left between them.